This T cell receptor (beta chain) was recorded in a study of radiotherapy plus CTLA-4 blockade in lung cancer. The study's findings and limits: In blood, tumor-derived TCR clones expanded after radiotherapy plus ipilimumab. Reportedly, early blood T cell clone dynamics best predicted response, with interferon-beta.

Sequencing used immunoSEQ multiplex PCR; TCRdb keeps in-frame clones, though not all of them. The sample gives more than 12,000 clones, about 71% of which show up once; roughly 46% is in the top ten. With respect to this clone: The target antigen is unknown.

Unmatched junction bases numbered 7, after V lost 2 bases and J lost 8 bases. CDR1 is SGHRS, CDR2 YFSETQ, per germline. The CDR3 has 15 amino acids. Those with chemo-refractory metastatic non-small-cell lung cancer were treated with focal radiation combined with CTLA-4 blockade using ipilimumab. The sequences come from peripheral blood, collected from a patient treated with radiotherapy plus ipilimumab. This TCR derives from a human donor with non-small cell lung cancer whose response to radiotherapy plus ipilimumab could not be evaluated. The V gene is TRBV5-1, the J gene TRBJ1-6, with 7 positions matching TRBD1. CDR3 in amino acids: CASSFTGQSDSPLHF. The CDR3 coding sequence is TGCGCCAGCAGCTTCACGGGACAGTCCGATTCACCCCTCCACTTT.